Presented here are 18 T cell receptor beta chains from one specimen sequenced in a study of metastatic and nonmetastatic thyroid tumors. No treatment of any kind had been given to any patient before thyroid surgery. TCRdb re-called clones from the PCR reads using MiXCR. The table records some 12,000 clones, under 35% of them present only once. The sequencing input was tumor tissue. The receptors originated from a female donor with papillary thyroid cancer or a benign thyroid nodule (not recorded which). Some clones in this sample may be carry-over from other donors' samples.

This clone was seen at least ten times. The chain has TRBV9 and TRBJ2-1, with TRBD2 matching 7 bases. Unmatched junction bases numbered 3, after V lost 3 bases and J lost 3 bases. This CDR3 contains 14 residues. The germline gives CDR1 SGDLS, CDR2 YYNGEE. CDR3 protein: CASSGAGIYNEQFF. The CDR3 nucleotides read TGTGCCAGCAGCGGAGCGGGAATCTACAATGAGCAGTTCTTC. The complete variable domain, with remaining parts taken from reference TRBV9 and TRBJ2-1, reads DSGVTQTPKHLITATGQRVTLRCSPRSGDLSVYWYQQSLDQGLQFLIQYYNGEERAKGNILERFSAQQFPDLHSELNLSSLELGDSALYFCASSGAGIYNEQFFGPGTRLTVL.

The genes are TRBV7-6 and TRBJ1-2; 7 bases match TRBD1. V shed 5 bases and J 2 bases; nucleotides not matched to a gene: 5. The CDR3 spans 14 residues. CDR1 is SGHVS, CDR2 FNYEAQ, per germline. The CDR3 DNA sequence: TGTGCCAGCAGCCCGGACAGGTTGAACTATGGCTACACCTTC. It translates to CASSPDRLNYGYTF.

As regards this clone: A single base separates this from a much larger clone, so it may be a read error. Additional DNA sequences in this sample encode the identical CDR3. The genes are TRBV7-6 and TRBJ2-3; D remains ambiguous. Germline CDR1 SGHVS, CDR2 FNYEAQ. The ends were cut back, 5 bases at V and 3 bases at J, with 21 bases in the middle. The CDR3 is 17 residues long. The DNA for the CDR3 is TGTGCCAGCAGCCTCAGAGGAGCTGGCGAGGTGACAGATACGCAGTATTTT. This codes for CASSLRGAGEVTDTQYF. Together with reference TRBV7-6 and TRBJ2-3, the CDR3 gives the full variable domain: GAGVSQSPRYKVTKRGQDVALRCDPISGHVSLYWYRQALGQGPEFLTYFNYEAQQDKSGLPNDRFSAERPEGSISTLTIQRTEQRDSAMYRCASSLRGAGEVTDTQYFGPGTRLTVL.

This CDR3 is CSAISPSDNRQHFNYGYTF. The CDR3 DNA reads TGCAGTGCTATCTCCCCGAGTGATAACAGGCAACACTTTAACTATGGCTACACCTTC. This chain links TRBV20-1 with TRBJ1-2; possibly TRBD1 for D (5 bases). V lost 4 bases and J 1 base, leaving 28 bases between the germline ends. This CDR3 is built from 19 residues. Germline V lookup: CDR1 DFQATT, CDR2 SNEGSKA (reference sequence).

V is TRBV6-2 or TRBV6-3 and J is TRBJ1-2; the D gene is possibly TRBD1 (5 bases). CDR1 and CDR2 (germline): MNHEY, SVGEGT. The CDR3 extends over 13 amino acids. V lost 3 bases and J lost 3, with 8 bases in between. The DNA of the CDR3 is TGTGCCAGCAGTTATCCGGGGGACTATGGCTACACCTTC. Its translation is CASSYPGDYGYTF.

V usage is TRBV20-1 and J usage is TRBJ2-7, with 7 positions matching TRBD1. CDR3 length equals 14 residues. Looked up from germline, CDR1 is DFQATT and CDR2 is SNEGSKA (reference sequence). The J segment lost 7 bases and the V segment lost 0 bases, leaving 9 bases of the junction unmatched. CDR3 coding DNA: TGCAGTGCTAGAGAAGGGACAGCGAAAGAGGAGCAGTACTTC. Encoded protein: CSAREGTAKEEQYF.

This clone was found many times. V and J are TRBV5-1 and TRBJ2-3, with 9 nucleotides matching TRBD2. The J segment lost 0 bases and the V segment lost 8 bases, leaving 1 base of the junction unmatched. From germline, CDR1 is SGHRS and CDR2 YFSETQ. This CDR3 spans 13 amino acids. CDR3 in amino acids: CASTSGSTDTQYF. The CDR3 coding sequence is TGCGCCAGTACTAGCGGGAGCACAGATACGCAGTATTTT.

This clone was found many times. Just one base apart from a much larger clone, this may be a read error. The chain employs TRBV27 and TRBJ2-1; 9 nucleotides match TRBD1. The CDR3 covers 16 residues. The germline gives CDR1 MNHEY, CDR2 SMNVEV (reference sequence). The DNA for the CDR3 is TGTGCCTGCAGTTTCCTCGGACAGGGGTCCTACAATGAGCAGTTCTTC. It codes for CACSFLGQGSYNEQFF.

By sample share, this clone is medium-sized. This chain links TRBV24-1 with TRBJ2-7, with TRBD2 matching over 7 bases. The CDR3 has 13 residues. V was pared by 9 bases and J by 4 bases, with 8 bases of the junction left unmatched. CDR1 and CDR2 from the germline V gene are KGHDR and SFDVKD. The CDR3 bases are TGTGCCACCGGGGCCCGGGGGGAGTACGAGCAGTACTTC. The encoded protein is CATGARGEYEQYF.

This clone was counted a few times. The chain recombines TRBV20-1 with TRBJ1-3; D not certain. V was clipped by 4 bases and J by 4 bases, with 11 bases between them. Germline assignment: CDR1 DFQATT and CDR2 SNEGSKA (reference sequence). The CDR3 spans 13 residues. This CDR3 is CSATRAEGNTIYF. DNA for the CDR3: TGCAGTGCTACCCGGGCGGAGGGAAACACCATATATTTT.

This clone was counted many times. A read error may be the cause here, since a much bigger clone is one base away. The sample has other DNA sequences that encode this CDR3 too. The chain links TRBV12-3 or TRBV12-4 to TRBJ1-1; no reliable D call. The CDR3 is 14 amino acids. Trimming stripped 1 base from V and 4 bases from J, with 10 bases between. In nucleotides, the CDR3 is TGTGCCAGCAGTTTAGGTGCAGGCGGCACTGAAGCTTTCTTT. Translating it yields CASSLGAGGTEAFF.

J is TRBJ1-1 and V is TRBV11-3, with D possibly being TRBD1 (5 bases). The germline gives CDR1 SGHNT, CDR2 YENEEA. Trimming removed 1 base from V and 4 bases from J, with 7 bases in between. The CDR3 contains 13 residues. The CDR3 DNA follows: TGTGCCAGCAGCTTAGCGGGGGGCACTGAAGCTTTCTTT. This sequence encodes CASSLAGGTEAFF.

The V gene is TRBV13, the J gene TRBJ2-7; 11 nucleotides align to TRBD2. CDR1 is PRHDT and CDR2 is FYEKMQ in the germline V gene (reference sequence). This CDR3 comprises 15 residues. V gave up 5 bases and J gave up 7 bases; unmatched junction bases: 10. CDR3 loop: CASSLGTSGKAEQYF. The CDR3 DNA reads as TGTGCCAGCAGCCTCGGGACTAGCGGAAAAGCTGAGCAGTACTTC.

The rearrangement joins TRBV20-1 to TRBJ1-4; 9 bases fit TRBD1. The germline CDR1 and CDR2 sequences are DFQATT and SNEGSKA (reference sequence). The CDR3 spans 12 residues. J gave up 8 bases and V 6 bases, and 4 bases lay outside the gene matches. The CDR3 nucleotides are TGCAGTGCGGGGACAGGGCAAGAAAAACTGTTTTTT. This sequence encodes CSAGTGQEKLFF.

This clone was observed at least ten times. The chain links TRBV13 to TRBJ2-4, with D possibly being TRBD1 or TRBD2 (5 bases each). Trimming left V 5 bases short and J 10 bases short, with 9 bases between. The length of the CDR3 is 11 residues. Per the germline V gene, CDR1 is PRHDT and CDR2 is FYEKMQ (reference sequence). The CDR3 region has the DNA TGTGCCAGCAGCGAGGGGCGGATTCAGTACTTC. Amino acid sequence: CASSEGRIQYF.

V usage is TRBV11-2 and J usage is TRBJ2-7, with 10 bases lining up with TRBD1. The length of the CDR3 is 16 residues. Germline-derived CDR1 and CDR2 are SGHAT and FQNNGV. V lost 2 bases, J lost 0 bases, and 4 bases stayed unmatched. CDR3: CASSLLDRGISYEQYF. As DNA, the CDR3 is TGTGCCAGCAGCTTATTGGACAGGGGGATCTCCTACGAGCAGTACTTC.

This clone has only a few counts. The V gene is TRBV27, the J gene TRBJ1-1; TRBD1 is a possible D gene (6 bases). Deletions cut 11 bases from V and 4 bases from J, with 17 bases between. CDR1 and CDR2 (germline): MNHEY, SMNVEV (reference sequence). CDR3 length equals 13 residues. CDR3 residues: CAGTAGVRTEAFF. CDR3 sequence (DNA): TGTGCCGGAACGGCAGGGGTGCGCACTGAAGCTTTCTTT.

This clone is medium-sized in the sample. The genes are TRBV11-2 and TRBJ2-7; 11 nucleotides align to TRBD2. Germline V lookup: CDR1 SGHAT, CDR2 FQNNGV. The CDR3 runs 14 residues. V lost 5 bases, J lost 5 bases, and 5 bases stayed unmatched. CDR3 bases: TGTGCCAGCAGCCTAGCGGGAGGAGGTCACGAGCAGTACTTC. Translation: CASSLAGGGHEQYF.